This passage covers 31 T cell receptor beta chains from one sample sequenced in a study of T cells after posttransplantation cyclophosphamide. Generated by immunoSEQ multiplex PCR, the TCRdb table keeps only in-frame clones and is missing some. The profile covers some 40,000 clones, none occurring a single time. The sequenced sample consisted of PBMCs. The receptors were gathered from a woman aged 45 to 65 in good health and a related stem cell transplant donor.

This clone was counted many times. V is TRBV6-1 and J is TRBJ1-2, with TRBD1 identical over 9 bases. Trimming removed 8 bases from V and 9 bases from J; junction bases left unmatched: 4. Germline V gene data show CDR1 as MNHNS and CDR2 as SASEGT. CDR3 length equals 11 residues. Here the CDR3 DNA reads TGTGCCAGCTCAGGGACAGGGAGCTACACCTTC. Amino acids: CASSGTGSYTF.

At least ten counts were recorded for this clone. The V call is TRBV11-3, the J call TRBJ2-1; perhaps TRBD1 as D (6 bases). The germline V and J ends were trimmed by 6 bases and 1 base, with 16 bases remaining between them. CDR3 length: 16 residues. Looked up from germline, CDR1 is SGHNT and CDR2 is YENEEA. The CDR3 bases are TGTGCCAGCAGTCTAAGGGGGTTGGGGTCCTACAATGAGCAGTTCTTC. Translating it yields CASSLRGLGSYNEQFF.

This clone was detected many times. The CDR3 DNA sequence: TGTGCCAGCTACGGTGGTGTAAGAGGCTACACCTTC. Protein product: CASYGGVRGYTF. J is TRBJ1-2 and V is TRBV9; no definite D call. CDR3 length: 12 amino acids. The V and J ends lost 7 bases and 8 bases respectively, with 15 bases between them. Germline V CDR1 and CDR2: SGDLS, YYNGEE.

This clone was seen ten or more times. The V call is TRBV15, the J call TRBJ1-5; TRBD1 matches 9 bases. V shed 2 bases, J shed 6 bases, and the junction held 5 bases outside the gene matches. The CDR3 consists of 15 residues. Germline CDR1 LNHNV, CDR2 YYDKDF (reference sequence). CDR3: CATSRPGQGGQPQHF. The CDR3 nucleotides are TGTGCCACCAGCAGACCGGGACAGGGAGGTCAGCCCCAGCATTTT.

This clone was recorded at least ten times. V is TRBV19 and J is TRBJ2-5; D perhaps matches TRBD2 (6 bases). V lost 5 bases and J 5 bases, leaving 12 bases between the germline ends. The CDR3 sequence is 13 residues long. Germline values: CDR1 LNHDA, CDR2 SQIVND (reference sequence). The CDR3 loop is CASSDQAGETQYF. CDR3 nucleotide sequence: TGTGCCAGTAGTGACCAGGCGGGGGAGACCCAGTACTTC.

This clone was detected a few times. The V and J genes are TRBV19 and TRBJ2-1, with a tentative D call TRBD1 (6 bases). V was pared by 3 bases and J by 5 bases, with 11 bases between. Germline CDR1 and CDR2: LNHDA and SQIVND (reference sequence). The CDR3 has 14 amino acids. The CDR3 DNA is TGTGCCAGTAGTATTGCCAGGGACAACAATGAGCAGTTCTTC. Protein sequence: CASSIARDNNEQFF.

This clone was observed at least ten times. The chain uses TRBV6-6 and TRBJ2-3, with D possibly TRBD1 on 6 matching bases. Trimming removed 7 bases from V and 4 bases from J, with 12 bases in between. This CDR3 has 13 amino acids. Per the germline V gene, CDR1 is MNHNY and CDR2 is SVGAGI (reference sequence). This CDR3 reads CASTRTEADTQYF. CDR3 coding DNA: TGTGCCAGCACTAGGACAGAGGCAGATACGCAGTATTTT.

This clone was seen many times. This chain links TRBV12-5 with TRBJ1-1; the D is unclear. V was clipped by 8 bases and J by 4 bases, with 14 bases between them. CDR1 and CDR2 from the germline V gene are LGHNT and FRNRAP. The CDR3 consists of 13 residues. This chain's CDR3 is CASKTEEGTEAFF. Here the CDR3 DNA reads TGTGCTAGTAAAACAGAGGAGGGCACTGAAGCTTTCTTT.

This clone occurred many times. The chain employs TRBV13 and TRBJ2-7; TRBD1 aligns across 8 bases. V dropped 5 bases and J dropped 2; count of bases not matched to a gene: 5. The CDR3 totals 14 residues. Per germline, CDR1 PRHDT and CDR2 FYEKMQ (reference sequence). The CDR3 spells CASSRKQGAYEQYF. In DNA form, the CDR3 reads TGTGCCAGCAGCCGCAAACAGGGGGCCTACGAGCAGTACTTC.

This clone was recorded at least ten times. The chain joins TRBV11-2 to TRBJ1-2; tentative D call: TRBD1 (6 bases). Trimming cost V 0 bases and J 3 bases, with 11 bases left between them. The germline CDR1 and CDR2 sequences are SGHAT and FQNNGV. The CDR3 runs to 15 residues. CDR3 DNA: TGTGCCAGCAGCTTAGAAGGACAGAATTACTATGGCTACACCTTC. This codes for CASSLEGQNYYGYTF. The full variable domain, with the rest looked up from reference TRBV11-2 and TRBJ1-2, is EAGVAQSPRYKIIEKRQSVAFWCNPISGHATLYWYQQILGQGPKLLIQFQNNGVVDDSQLPKDRFSAERLKGVDSTLKIQPAKLEDSAVYLCASSLEGQNYYGYTFGSGTRLTVV.

The sample holds many counts of this clone. The V and J genes are TRBV7-9 and TRBJ2-7, with D possibly being TRBD1 (6 bases). The V and J ends lost 1 base and 2 bases respectively, with 9 bases between them. This CDR3 contains 14 residues. The germline V gene encodes CDR1 SEHNR and CDR2 FQNEAQ (reference sequence). The CDR3, as DNA: TGTGCCAGCAGCTTAGGGACAGCCGCCTACGAGCAGTACTTC. It encodes CASSLGTAAYEQYF.

This clone has only a few counts. V gene TRBV28 combines with J gene TRBJ1-1; 11 positions agree with TRBD1. The ends lost 5 bases at V and 5 bases at J; junction bases unmatched: 7. In germline, CDR1 is MDHEN, CDR2 SYDVKM. This CDR3 has 15 amino acids. The CDR3 DNA sequence: TGTGCCAGCAGTCGGACAGGGGGCTTGAGGACTGAAGCTTTCTTT. Its translation: CASSRTGGLRTEAFF.

This clone showed up many times. V gene TRBV28 combines with J gene TRBJ1-5; 7 nucleotides match TRBD1. This CDR3 region has 15 residues. Trimming took 4 bases from V and 7 from J; bases not matched to a gene: 10. The germline V gene has CDR1 MDHEN and CDR2 SYDVKM. The DNA for the CDR3 is TGTGCCAGCAGTTCCCTGACAGGGCAAGTCCAGCCCCAGCATTTT. This encodes CASSSLTGQVQPQHF.

This clone was recorded at least ten times. This chain links TRBV7-9 with TRBJ2-7; a possible D gene is TRBD1 (6 bases). The germline gives CDR1 SEHNR, CDR2 FQNEAQ (reference sequence). The CDR3 totals 16 residues. V shed 1 base and J shed 7 bases, with 20 bases lying between them. In DNA form, the CDR3 reads TGTGCCAGCAGCTTAGATTCCGGGACACACTCGGGGGAGCAGTACTTC. This encodes CASSLDSGTHSGEQYF.

This clone has at least ten counts. The J gene is TRBJ1-2, the V gene TRBV4-1; TRBD1 might be the D (6 bases). V was clipped by 2 bases and J by 1 base, with 11 bases between them. The CDR3 covers 15 residues. Germline CDR1 and CDR2: MGHRA and YSYEKL. The CDR3 DNA reads TGCGCCAGCAGCCAAACGGGACAAAATAACTATGGCTACACCTTC. Translation: CASSQTGQNNYGYTF.

This clone was counted ten times or more. This chain uses TRBV10-3 with TRBJ2-7; D ambiguous. V lost 5 bases, J lost 6 bases, and 11 bases lay in between. Germline V gene lookup returns CDR1 ENHRY and CDR2 SYGVKD. This CDR3 is 12 amino acids long. The CDR3 region has the DNA TGTGCCATCAGTTCTTTAGGCGGCGAGCAGTACTTC. This gives the protein CAISSLGGEQYF.

In this sample, this clone is medium-sized. This rearrangement joins TRBV28 to TRBJ2-7; D is possibly TRBD1 (5 bases). The germline gives CDR1 MDHEN, CDR2 SYDVKM. Deletions cut 3 bases from V and 3 bases from J, with 12 bases between. The CDR3 contains 14 residues. The CDR3 is CASSFGAAYYEQYF. CDR3 sequence (DNA): TGTGCCAGCAGTTTTGGGGCAGCCTACTACGAGCAGTACTTC. The full variable domain, rest sourced from reference TRBV28 and TRBJ2-7, is DVKVTQSSRYLVKRTGEKVFLECVQDMDHENMFWYRQDPGLGLRLIYFSYDVKMKEKGDIPEGYSVSREKKERFSLILESASTNQTSMYLCASSFGAAYYEQYFGPGTRLTVT.

Ten or more counts support this clone. The V gene is TRBV5-1, the J gene TRBJ1-2; D is unclear. CDR1 and CDR2 from the germline V gene are SGHRS and YFSETQ. The CDR3 loop spans 13 amino acids. V lost 9 bases and J 0 bases, leaving 12 bases between the germline ends. This CDR3 is CAIPRLANYGYTF. DNA of the CDR3: TGCGCCATCCCGAGGTTGGCTAACTATGGCTACACCTTC. Full variable domain (missing parts from reference TRBV5-1 and TRBJ1-2): KAGVTQTPRYLIKTRGQQVTLSCSPISGHRSVSWYQQTPGQGLQFLFEYFSETQRNKGNFPGRFSGRQFSNSRSEMNVSTLELGDSALYLCAIPRLANYGYTFGSGTRLTVV.

This clone was seen only a few times. One end of the junction is discordant with germline, which a read error may explain. This chain connects TRBV7-2 to TRBJ2-5; a possible D gene is TRBD2 (6 bases). Germline V CDR1 and CDR2: SGHTA, FQGNSA. CDR3 length: 15 residues. The CDR3 loop is CASSLGSPSAESQYF. The CDR3 bases are TGTGCCAGCAGCTTAGGATCTCCTAGCGCAGAGTCCCAGTACTTC.

This clone was found many times. The J gene is TRBJ1-4, the V gene TRBV7-2; no clear D gene. This CDR3 is built from 16 residues. The germline gives CDR1 SGHTA, CDR2 FQGNSA. V was shortened by 4 bases and J by 8 bases, with 20 bases between the two germline ends. CDR3 region: CASSSQQAGLREKLFF. As DNA, the CDR3 is TGTGCCAGCAGCTCCCAGCAAGCGGGATTAAGAGAAAAACTGTTTTTT.

This clone was picked up many times. The V and J genes are TRBV28 and TRBJ2-7; D is perhaps TRBD1 (5 bases). V lost 2 bases to trimming and J lost 3 bases, with 14 bases between them. Looked up from germline, CDR1 is MDHEN and CDR2 is SYDVKM. The CDR3 extends over 15 amino acids. The CDR3: CASSLKGILNYEQYF. CDR3 sequence (DNA): TGTGCCAGCAGTTTAAAGGGGATCCTCAACTACGAGCAGTACTTC.

This clone was recorded many times. The rearrangement links TRBV4-1 to TRBJ2-3, with 9 bases matching TRBD2. The junction had 13 bases not matched to a gene; V was cut back by 2 bases and J by 7 bases. Germline lookup yields CDR1 MGHRA and CDR2 YSYEKL. The CDR3 extends over 17 amino acids. The DNA of the CDR3 is TGCGCCAGCAGCCAATTGGCGTATGGCGGGGGGGGTAATACGCAGTATTTT. As protein: CASSQLAYGGGGNTQYF.

This clone was seen ten or more times. The chain joins TRBV4-1 to TRBJ2-3; 8 nucleotides align to TRBD2. The germline gives CDR1 MGHRA, CDR2 YSYEKL. J was trimmed by 5 bases and V by 2 bases; bases with no gene match: 3. There are 14 residues in the CDR3. The CDR3: CASSQKLAVDTQYF. The CDR3 nucleotides read TGCGCCAGCAGCCAAAAACTAGCGGTAGATACGCAGTATTTT.

The table lists this clone with many counts. The chain has TRBV18 and TRBJ1-1; 8 bases map to TRBD1. V gave up 2 bases and J gave up 10 bases; unmatched junction bases: 3. Per the germline V gene, CDR1 is KGHSH and CDR2 is LQKENI. The CDR3 spans 12 residues. This chain's CDR3 is CASSPTGQGAFF. CDR3 coding DNA: TGTGCCAGCTCACCAACCGGACAGGGAGCTTTCTTT.

This clone has a count of ten or more. The V gene is TRBV11-3, the J gene TRBJ2-7; possible D gene TRBD2, 5 bases. Trimming took off 4 bases at V and 6 bases at J, with 16 bases between the two ends. Germline V CDR1 and CDR2: SGHNT, YENEEA. This CDR3 is built from 14 residues. The CDR3 sequence is CASSSSFTRGEQYF. The CDR3, as DNA: TGTGCCAGCAGCTCGTCCTTTACACGGGGCGAGCAGTACTTC.

This clone appeared many times. The V and J genes are TRBV7-6 and TRBJ1-1; D remains unclear. CDR1 and CDR2 from the germline V gene are SGHVS and FNYEAQ. Between the trimmed V and J ends, which lost 1 base and 8 bases, there was a span of 14 bases. The length of the CDR3 is 14 residues. CDR3 sequence reads: CASSLEIQAQEAFF. DNA of the CDR3: TGTGCCAGCAGCTTAGAGATCCAGGCACAAGAAGCTTTCTTT.

At least ten counts were recorded for this clone. V is TRBV5-1 and J is TRBJ1-6, with TRBD1 matching over 7 bases. The CDR3 has 16 residues. V lost 0 bases, J lost 5 bases, and 5 bases stayed unmatched. Germline V gene data show CDR1 as SGHRS and CDR2 as YFSETQ. This CDR3 reads CASSLEGTAHNSPLHF. In DNA form, the CDR3 reads TGCGCCAGCAGCTTGGAAGGGACAGCTCATAATTCACCCCTCCACTTT.

At least ten counts were recorded for this clone. The chain couples TRBV6-6 to TRBJ2-1, with a tentative D call TRBD2 (7 bases). The CDR3 covers 16 residues. Trimming took 2 bases from V and 2 from J, leaving 13 bases between them. From germline, CDR1 is MNHNY and CDR2 SVGAGI (reference sequence). The CDR3 region is CASSYGGGYPYNEQFF. The CDR3 nucleotides read TGTGCCAGCAGTTACGGCGGGGGCTATCCCTACAATGAGCAGTTCTTC.

This clone was seen ten or more times. The rearrangement uses TRBV28 and TRBJ2-7; 12 positions match TRBD2. Losses at the gene ends were 6 bases for V and 2 bases for J; bases not matched to a gene: 5. Germline lookup yields CDR1 MDHEN and CDR2 SYDVKM. The CDR3 consists of 15 residues. The CDR3 DNA reads as TGTGCCAGCAGCCTTTCTAGCGGGGGGGCCTACGAGCAGTACTTC. This sequence encodes CASSLSSGGAYEQYF.

This clone was picked up many times. The rearrangement uses TRBV7-9 and TRBJ1-1; D is unresolved. Looked up from germline, CDR1 is SEHNR and CDR2 is FQNEAQ (reference sequence). The CDR3 loop spans 17 amino acids. Trimming shortened V by 0 bases and J by 0 bases, and 14 bases separated the two germline ends. CDR3 in DNA: TGTGCCAGCAGCTTAGCGGATTGGAGAGCAATGAACACTGAAGCTTTCTTT. It yields the protein CASSLADWRAMNTEAFF.

This clone was observed many times. The rearrangement joins TRBV28 to TRBJ2-7; D is possibly TRBD1 (6 bases). CDR3 length equals 15 residues. Trimming stripped 6 bases from V and 5 bases from J, with 20 bases between. Germline values: CDR1 MDHEN, CDR2 SYDVKM. CDR3 sequence reads: CASRLTGFTSHEQYF. As DNA, the CDR3 is TGTGCCAGCAGGCTAACAGGGTTTACAAGCCACGAGCAGTACTTC.